The 18 T cell receptor beta chains below all came from one sample that was sequenced in a study of blood T cell repertoires in COVID-19. Measured with immunoSEQ multiplex PCR; TCRdb has only the in-frame clones, and not every one. The repertoire includes hundreds of thousands of clones, roughly three quarters of them detected once, and approximately 4% sits in the top ten. The sample consisted of peripheral blood. The receptors were sampled from a woman in her thirties or forties with active or convalescent COVID-19.

V gene TRBV7-9 combines with J gene TRBJ1-2; D gene ambiguous. The CDR3 is 14 amino acids. V was pared by 5 bases and J by 4 bases, with 14 bases between. Germline V CDR1 and CDR2: SEHNR, FQNEAQ (reference sequence). CDR3 sequence: CASSPTDWSYGYTF. The CDR3 DNA reads TGTGCCAGCAGCCCCACGGACTGGTCCTATGGCTACACCTTC.

The chain employs TRBV3-1 (or the pseudogene TRBV3-2) and TRBJ1-2, with 7 positions matching TRBD1. The germline V gene has CDR1 LGHDT and CDR2 YNNKEL (reference sequence). The CDR3 loop spans 14 amino acids. J was trimmed by 6 bases and V by 4 bases; bases with no gene match: 8. Here the CDR3 DNA reads TGTGCCAGCAGCCCCGTGCGCCAGGGGGATGGCTACACCTTC. Amino acids: CASSPVRQGDGYTF.

The chain employs TRBV5-4 and TRBJ1-1, with TRBD1 as a possible D gene (5 bases). The CDR3 sequence is 13 residues long. Trimming took off 4 bases at V and 8 bases at J, with 15 bases between the two ends. The V gene's germline CDR1 is SGHNT and CDR2 YYREEE (reference sequence). The chain's CDR3 is CASSLRPAGEAFF. For the CDR3, the DNA is TGTGCCAGCAGCCTCCGTCCCGCAGGGGAAGCTTTCTTT.

The chain carries TRBV19 and TRBJ1-6; D gene ambiguous. This CDR3 is built from 12 residues. Germline loops: CDR1 LNHDA, CDR2 SQIVND (reference sequence). Trimming pared 10 bases from V and 9 bases from J, leaving 13 bases between. The CDR3 is CATRTTGSPLHF. CDR3 DNA sequence: TGTGCCACCAGAACTACTGGTTCACCCCTCCACTTT. The full variable domain, rest sourced from reference TRBV19 and TRBJ1-6, is DGGITQSPKYLFRKEGQNVTLSCEQNLNHDAMYWYRQDPGQGLRLIYYSQIVNDFQKGDIAEGYSVSREKKESFPLTVTSAQKNPTAFYLCATRTTGSPLHFGNGTRLTVT.

The V call is TRBV10-3, the J call TRBJ1-3; TRBD1 agrees at 8 bases. In germline, CDR1 is ENHRY, CDR2 SYGVKD. This CDR3 contains 15 residues. With V trimmed by 10 bases and J by 0 bases, 8 bases remained unmatched. Here the CDR3 reads CATQDRASSGNTIYF. DNA of the CDR3: TGTGCCACTCAGGACAGGGCAAGCTCTGGAAACACCATATATTTT.

A note on this clone: Other DNA sequences within the sample encode an identical CDR3. The V gene is TRBV19, the J gene TRBJ1-2, with a tentative D call TRBD1 (6 bases). Trimming took off 4 bases at V and 5 bases at J, with 8 bases between the two ends. CDR1 is LNHDA and CDR2 is SQIVND in the germline V gene (reference sequence). The CDR3 extends over 12 amino acids. CDR3 region: CASSTGEYGYTF. The CDR3 nucleotides are TGTGCCAGTAGTACAGGGGAGTATGGCTACACCTTC.

This chain links TRBV11-2 with TRBJ1-5; D remains ambiguous. The CDR3 is made up of 13 amino acids. Trimming removed 3 bases from V and 5 bases from J, with 8 bases in between. Germline loops: CDR1 SGHAT, CDR2 FQNNGV. The CDR3 region has the DNA TGTGCCAGCAGCTTTAATCGGGATCAGCCCCAGCATTTT. Translating gives CASSFNRDQPQHF.

The chain joins TRBV28 to TRBJ1-2, with D possibly being TRBD1 (6 bases). From germline, CDR1 is MDHEN and CDR2 SYDVKM. The CDR3 length is 13 residues. The V gene lost 6 bases and the J gene lost 4 bases, with 12 bases spanning the gap. CDR3 amino acids: CASRPTGPYGYTF. Here the CDR3 DNA reads TGTGCCAGCAGGCCCACAGGGCCCTATGGCTACACCTTC.

The chain couples TRBV2 to TRBJ1-2; D is ambiguous. Per the germline V gene, CDR1 is SNHLY and CDR2 is FYNNEI. The CDR3 is 13 amino acids. Trimming took off 5 bases at V and 4 bases at J, with 11 bases between the two ends. Written as DNA, the CDR3 is TGTGCCAGCAGTCCCCAACAGAGCTATGGCTACACCTTC. This sequence encodes CASSPQQSYGYTF. Based on the CDR3 plus reference TRBV2 and TRBJ1-2, the full variable domain is EPEVTQTPSHQVTQMGQEVILRCVPISNHLYFYWYRQILGQKVEFLVSFYNNEISEKSEIFDDQFSVERPDGSNFTLKIRSTKLEDSAMYFCASSPQQSYGYTFGSGTRLTVV.

This clone was found many times. This rearrangement joins TRBV30 to TRBJ2-5; TRBD2 aligns across 9 bases. There are 18 residues in the CDR3. From germline, CDR1 is GTSNPN and CDR2 SVGIG (reference sequence). Unmatched junction bases numbered 14, after V lost 2 bases and J lost 1 base. In DNA form, the CDR3 reads TGTGCCTGGAGTACCCTCAGAAGAGCTAGCGGGACCCAAGAGACCCAGTACTTC. This gives the protein CAWSTLRRASGTQETQYF.

This clone was seen more than once but under ten times. V and J are TRBV18 and TRBJ1-3, with 7 bases aligning to TRBD1. J was trimmed by 5 bases and V by 3 bases; bases with no gene match: 7. CDR1 and CDR2 from the germline V gene are KGHSH and LQKENI. The CDR3 extends over 15 amino acids. CDR3 residues: CASSPGTELRNTIYF. In DNA, the CDR3 is TGTGCCAGCTCACCCGGGACAGAACTTAGAAACACCATATATTTT.

This chain connects TRBV5-4 to TRBJ1-2; D is perhaps TRBD1 (6 bases). The V gene's germline CDR1 is SGHNT and CDR2 YYREEE (reference sequence). The CDR3 has 14 amino acids. Trimming took off 0 bases at V and 3 bases at J, with 9 bases between the two ends. CDR3 protein: CASSLGRQDYGYTF. The CDR3 DNA follows: TGTGCCAGCAGCTTGGGTCGACAGGACTATGGCTACACCTTC.

This chain connects TRBV25-1 to TRBJ2-7; maybe TRBD1 (5 bases). The CDR3 totals 14 residues. The V end was cut by 2 bases, the J end by 2 bases, with 10 bases between. Germline V gene sequence: CDR1 MGHDK, CDR2 SYGVNS. The DNA for the CDR3 is TGTGCCAGCAGTGAAGGCAGGGAACCCTACGAGCAGTACTTC. The encoded protein is CASSEGREPYEQYF.

This chain joins TRBV7-2 and TRBJ2-4, with 8 positions matching TRBD1. Trimming took 5 bases from V and 8 from J; bases not matched to a gene: 11. CDR3 length equals 15 residues. Germline lookup yields CDR1 SGHTA and CDR2 FQGNSA. The CDR3 spells CASSRSGTGVDIQYF. The CDR3, as DNA: TGTGCCAGCAGCCGCTCCGGGACAGGTGTTGACATTCAGTACTTC.

This chain links TRBV5-1 with TRBJ1-6, with no clear D. The CDR3 has 15 amino acids. Trimming stripped 4 bases from V and 7 bases from J, with 15 bases between. Per the germline V gene, CDR1 is SGHRS and CDR2 is YFSETQ. The CDR3 DNA reads TGCGCCAGCAGCCCGATTCAGGAGGAGAATTCACCCCTCCACTTT. Encoded protein: CASSPIQEENSPLHF.

The chain carries TRBV11-3 and TRBJ2-2, with 9 positions matching TRBD2. V lost 5 bases, J lost 1 base, and 5 bases stayed unmatched. This CDR3 region has 16 residues. Per the germline V gene, CDR1 is SGHNT and CDR2 is YENEEA. The CDR3 coding sequence is TGTGCCAGCAGCCCACGGACTAGCGAGAACACCGGGGAGCTGTTTTTT. Its protein is CASSPRTSENTGELFF.

The chain's CDR3 is CASSERSYEQYV. CDR3 DNA sequence: TGTGCCAGCAGTGAGCGGAGCTACGAGCAGTACGTC. The chain combines TRBV6-1 with TRBJ2-7; D ambiguous. Trimming pared 3 bases from V and 3 bases from J, leaving 6 bases between. Germline V gene data show CDR1 as MNHNS and CDR2 as SASEGT. The CDR3 totals 12 residues.

V and J are TRBV5-1 and TRBJ2-3; 10 bases map to TRBD2. V shed 2 bases, J shed 1 base, and the junction held 1 base outside the gene matches. This CDR3 region has 15 residues. Germline CDR1 reads SGHRS; CDR2 reads YFSETQ. CDR3 in amino acids: CASSFTSGGTDTQYF. In nucleotides, the CDR3 is TGCGCCAGCAGCTTTACTAGCGGGGGCACAGATACGCAGTATTTT.